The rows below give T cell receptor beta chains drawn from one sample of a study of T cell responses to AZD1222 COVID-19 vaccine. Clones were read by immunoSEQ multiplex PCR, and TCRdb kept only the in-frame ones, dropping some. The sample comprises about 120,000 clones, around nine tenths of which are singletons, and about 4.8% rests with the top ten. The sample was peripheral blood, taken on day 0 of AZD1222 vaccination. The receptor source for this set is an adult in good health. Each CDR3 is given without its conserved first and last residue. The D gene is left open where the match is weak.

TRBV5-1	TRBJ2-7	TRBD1	ASSPGQGSREQY
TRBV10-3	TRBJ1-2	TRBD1	AISTGTGVEGYT
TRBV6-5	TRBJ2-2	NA	ASSYSGVVSTGELF
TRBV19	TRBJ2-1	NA	ASKGRGHWSSYNEQF
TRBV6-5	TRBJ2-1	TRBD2	ASSYSLAQDEQF
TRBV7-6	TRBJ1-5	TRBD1	ASSLLQGASNQPQH
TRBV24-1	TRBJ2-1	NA	ATSDGAYNEQF
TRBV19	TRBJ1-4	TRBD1	ASTDRGKYEKLF
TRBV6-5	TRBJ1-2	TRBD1	ASSKTGQVYGYT
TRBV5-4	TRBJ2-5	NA	ASSLGVGETQY
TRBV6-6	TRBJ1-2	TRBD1	ASGGQVNGYT
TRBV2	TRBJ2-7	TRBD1	ASSEDRGGYEQY
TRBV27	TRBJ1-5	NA	ASSLGPFSNQPQH
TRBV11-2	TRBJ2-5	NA	ASSRFWGETQY
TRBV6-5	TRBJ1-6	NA	ASSSTGQGQNSPLH
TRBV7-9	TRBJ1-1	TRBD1	ASSLWTGGETEAF
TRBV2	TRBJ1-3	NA	ASSDTGGLGNTIY
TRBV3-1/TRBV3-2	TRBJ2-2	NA	ASSQGRNTGELF
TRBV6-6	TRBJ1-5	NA	ASSRTSTGQKNQPQH
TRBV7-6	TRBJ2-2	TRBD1	ASSSLDRASAGELF
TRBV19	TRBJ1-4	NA	ASSIPGHLGREKLF
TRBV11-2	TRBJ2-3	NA	ASSSQRTEGGDTQY
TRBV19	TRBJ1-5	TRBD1	ASMDRGWDQPQH
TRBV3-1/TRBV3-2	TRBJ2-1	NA	ASSLGPNNEQF
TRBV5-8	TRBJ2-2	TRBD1	ASSRGLGTGELF
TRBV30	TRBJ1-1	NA	AWRDSEAF
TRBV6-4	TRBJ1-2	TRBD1	ASSEQGAQANYGYT
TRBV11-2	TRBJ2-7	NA	ASSLVDSYEQY
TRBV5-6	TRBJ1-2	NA	ASSLWEGTDGYT
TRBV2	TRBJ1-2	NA	ASSIRAPGYT
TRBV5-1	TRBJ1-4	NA	ASKGSGTNEKLF
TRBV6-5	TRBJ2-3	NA	ASTRDFTFPDTQY
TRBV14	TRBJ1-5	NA	ASSQDLRQPQH
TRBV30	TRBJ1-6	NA	AWRGRTAHNSPLH
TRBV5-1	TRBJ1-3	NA	ASSVGQTGNTIY
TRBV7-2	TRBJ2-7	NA	ASSLVQGGEQY
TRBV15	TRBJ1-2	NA	ATSRDRAGSGYT
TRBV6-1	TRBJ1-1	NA	ASSESGPMNTEAF
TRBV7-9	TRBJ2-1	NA	ASSLDGSAYNEQF
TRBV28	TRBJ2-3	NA	ASSFRDPLTDTQY
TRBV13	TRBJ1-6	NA	ASSGPGQYNSPLH
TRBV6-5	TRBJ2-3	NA	ATNKAGSGDTQY
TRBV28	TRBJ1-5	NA	ASTTRAGARPQH
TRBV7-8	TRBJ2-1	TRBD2	ASRPGSGAYNEQF
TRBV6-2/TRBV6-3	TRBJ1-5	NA	ASSYGGGGQPQH
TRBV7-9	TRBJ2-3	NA	ASSRRGGNTQY
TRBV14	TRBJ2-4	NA	ASSQRQGGIQY
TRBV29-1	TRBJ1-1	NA	SVAGVGAEAF